This T cell receptor (beta chain) was sequenced during a study of CD8 T cells in ankylosing spondylitis. Study findings and constraints: Significantly higher representation of disease-linked clones was reported for matched ankylosing spondylitis synovial fluid. Within ankylosing spondylitis blood, a TCR beta motif made up of eight highly homologous variants appeared to be characteristic. With a CD8+ phenotype, disease-linked clones were relatively rare in peripheral blood.

From germline, CDR1 is SGHTA and CDR2 FQGTGA. Trimming left V 4 bases short and J 1 base short, with 7 bases between. CDR3 length: 13 residues. This clonotype was counted many times. Its antigen is undetermined. The authors made TCR beta libraries by quantitative 5'-RACE with molecular barcodes. From the 5' RACE reads, TCRdb called clonotypes with MiXCR, one entry per CDR3 protein. The table records 700,000 to 1,000,000 distinct CDR3 sequences, around 11% of them present only once. This clonotype originated in a male donor with ankylosing spondylitis. The sample was blood, either unsorted or a sorted T cell fraction (not recorded which). This chain connects TRBV7-3 to TRBJ1-1; weak D call: TRBD1 (5 bases). In DNA, the CDR3 is TGTGCCAGCAGCTACAGGCAGAACACTGAAGCTTTCTTT. Amino acids: CASSYRQNTEAFF.